This T cell receptor (beta chain) was identified in a study of blood T cell repertoires in COVID-19. Study-level information: Italy, Spain and the United States were the sources of the convalescent and acute COVID-19 samples.

Participants had their cohort set by participant-reported clinical history. Trimming pared 4 bases from V and 5 bases from J, leaving 14 bases between. Looked up from germline, CDR1 is MNHEY and CDR2 is SMNVEV (reference sequence). CDR3 length: 14 residues. Under the authors' procedure: By means of reference gene primer amplification, nucleated cell counts were estimated. Sequencing was performed with immunoSEQ multiplex PCR; in TCRdb, only in-frame clones are kept and a portion is missing. From that table come the V and J calls and clone size; the DNA was used to work out D and trimming. This table holds fewer than 450,000 clones, 90% found once.

The TCR originated in a man younger than 30 who had recovered from COVID-19. The chain couples TRBV27 to TRBJ1-2; tentatively, D is TRBD1 (6 bases). Sequencing was carried out using PBMCs or T cells enriched from blood (not recorded which). The CDR3 DNA is TGTGCCAGCAGTTCAACAGGGTTCGGGTATGGCTACACCTTC. It encodes CASSSTGFGYGYTF.